This T cell receptor beta chain comes out of a study of cytotoxic CD8 clonotypes in ibrutinib-treated CLL. Study-wide background: The response samples were taken once patients had been treated for a median of approximately twelve months, range 6 to 36.

Study findings and constraints: Sampling time points were not equivalent between sustained-remission and progressing patients. Clonality measured at baseline exceeded age-matched healthy donors, tracking circulating CD8+ T-cell counts.

Concerning this clone: The antigen remains undetermined.

V was pared by 5 bases and J by 4 bases, with 6 bases of the junction left unmatched. The V gene's germline CDR1 is SNHLY and CDR2 FYNNEI. CDR3 length: 14 amino acids. Roughly 2.1 micrograms of genomic DNA came from cryopreserved PBMCs for TCR beta libraries. Profiled with immunoSEQ multiplex PCR; TCRdb holds only in-frame clones, not every one. The sample includes about 200,000 clones, approximately 70% of them seen just once. The rearrangement uses TRBV2 and TRBJ1-1; 8 bases align to TRBD1. Sequencing was performed on PBMCs, taken after 12 months of ibrutinib treatment. This receptor was identified in a human donor with chronic lymphocytic leukemia. The CDR3 protein is CASSPRQGSTEAFF. CDR3 DNA sequence: TGTGCCAGCAGTCCGAGACAGGGGAGCACTGAAGCTTTCTTT.